The 13 T cell receptor beta chains presented below share a single source sample, sequenced in a study of PD-1 blockade in classical Hodgkin lymphoma. Some clones are missing from TCRdb's copy, which holds only in-frame ones; the method was immunoSEQ multiplex PCR. The repertoire holds more than 95,000 clones, with more than 70% as singletons. The sample's time point: cycle 4 day 1 (C4D1), after more than 5 weeks of nivolumab. Following autologous stem cell transplantation, relapse occurred in every patient, and exposure to brentuximab vedotin varied. Sequenced here: peripheral blood mononuclear cells (PBMCs), sampled before the fourth cycle of nivolumab. All receptors derive from a human donor with classical Hodgkin lymphoma.

The J gene is TRBJ2-4, the V gene TRBV18; D may be TRBD1 (5 bases). V gave up 6 bases and J gave up 0 bases, with 18 bases separating them. The CDR3 runs 17 residues. Germline V CDR1 and CDR2: KGHSH, LQKENI. CDR3 coding DNA: TGTGCCAGCTCCGCAAACGGACAAACCCTAGCCAAAAACATTCAGTACTTC. Translated, it gives CASSANGQTLAKNIQYF.

About this clone itself: One end of the junction is discordant with germline, which a read error may explain. Here the CDR3 reads CASRIAGGNTYEQYF. The CDR3 coding sequence is TGTGCCAGTAGAATAGCGGGAGGGAACACCTACGAGCAGTACTTC. The chain links TRBV19 to TRBJ2-7; 11 bases align to TRBD2. This CDR3 contains 15 residues. Germline CDR1 is LNHDA and CDR2 is SQIVND (reference sequence).

This rearrangement joins TRBV28 to TRBJ1-1; D remains unclear. CDR3 length equals 14 residues. V was shortened by 2 bases and J by 4 bases, with 11 bases between the two germline ends. CDR1 and CDR2 from the germline V gene are MDHEN and SYDVKM. The DNA of the CDR3 is TGTGCCAGCAGTTTAGGCCACCCGACCACTGAAGCTTTCTTT. Protein: CASSLGHPTTEAFF.

This clone was recorded once. V is TRBV30 and J is TRBJ2-7; D possibly corresponds to TRBD2 (5 bases). CDR3 size: 15 residues. V was shortened by 0 bases and J by 0 bases, with 12 bases between the two germline ends. Per germline, CDR1 GTSNPN and CDR2 SVGIG (reference sequence). CDR3 sequence (DNA): TGTGCCTGGAGTGTACTGGCGGGTCCCTCCTACGAGCAGTACTTC. This sequence encodes CAWSVLAGPSYEQYF. Combining the CDR3 with reference TRBV30 and TRBJ2-7 gives the whole variable domain SQTIHQWPATLVQPVGSPLSLECTVEGTSNPNLYWYRQAAGRGLQLLFYSVGIGQISSEVPQNLSASRPQDRQFILSSKKLLLSDSGFYLCAWSVLAGPSYEQYFGPGTRLTVT.

This chain joins TRBV6-5 and TRBJ2-7, with D possibly being TRBD2 (6 bases). CDR1 is MNHEY and CDR2 is SVGAGI in the germline V gene. The CDR3 is 15 amino acids. Trimming pared 0 bases from V and 4 bases from J, leaving 13 bases between. The CDR3 loop is CASSYSPGALYEQYF. For the CDR3, the DNA is TGTGCCAGCAGTTACTCCCCGGGAGCCCTTTACGAGCAGTACTTC.

The chain is built from TRBV18 and TRBJ1-3; D is uncertain. The ends were cut back, 0 bases at V and 6 bases at J, with 12 bases in the middle. The CDR3 has 15 amino acids. Germline V gene sequence: CDR1 KGHSH, CDR2 LQKENI. For the CDR3, the DNA is TGTGCCAGCTCACCACCGTCGGGTTTGGTAAACACCATATATTTT. It specifies CASSPPSGLVNTIYF.

The chain employs TRBV27 and TRBJ1-2, with 7 bases matching TRBD1. V lost 3 bases and J lost 5; bases outside the gene matches: 9. The CDR3 sequence is 15 residues long. Germline V gives CDR1 MNHEY, CDR2 SMNVEV (reference sequence). The CDR3 sequence is CASSFRRDSLYGYTF. Written as DNA, the CDR3 is TGTGCCAGCAGTTTTCGTCGGGACAGTCTGTATGGCTACACCTTC.

The rearrangement joins TRBV4-3 to TRBJ1-1, with D hard to call. V was clipped by 5 bases and J by 0 bases, with 10 bases between them. Germline CDR1 and CDR2: LGHNA and YSLEER. This CDR3 is built from 14 residues. CDR3 in amino acids: CASSSDKLNTEAFF. The CDR3 coding sequence is TGCGCCAGCAGCTCAGACAAGCTGAACACTGAAGCTTTCTTT.

The V call is TRBV10-1, the J call TRBJ2-7; TRBD2 agrees at 11 bases. Germline V gives CDR1 WNHNN, CDR2 SYGVQD (reference sequence). CDR3 length equals 15 residues. Losses at the gene ends were 0 bases for V and 3 bases for J; bases not matched to a gene: 1. The CDR3 DNA reads TGCGCCAGCAGTGAGTCGGGGACTAGCGGCTACGAGCAGTACTTC. Its protein is CASSESGTSGYEQYF.

J is TRBJ1-3 and V is TRBV5-1; D is unresolved. The germline V and J ends were trimmed by 0 bases and 2 bases, with 6 bases remaining between them. Per the germline V gene, CDR1 is SGHRS and CDR2 is YFSETQ. CDR3 length: 14 amino acids. The CDR3 DNA is TGCGCCAGCAGCTTGGGCGGTCCTGGAAACACCATATATTTT. Its protein is CASSLGGPGNTIYF.

This chain links TRBV6-5 with TRBJ2-5, with D perhaps TRBD2 (6 bases). The ends were cut back, 6 bases at V and 2 bases at J, with 13 bases in the middle. The CDR3 consists of 14 residues. CDR1 and CDR2 (germline): MNHEY, SVGAGI. The CDR3 reads CASSLDGSQETQYF. CDR3 bases: TGTGCCAGCAGCTTGGACGGGAGTCAAGAGACCCAGTACTTC.

The V call is TRBV28, the J call TRBJ2-1, with a tentative D call TRBD2 (6 bases). Trimming shortened V by 3 bases and J by 8 bases, and 14 bases separated the two germline ends. CDR3 size: 14 residues. Per germline, CDR1 MDHEN and CDR2 SYDVKM. CDR3 in amino acids: CASSFRGSPDEQFF. The CDR3 DNA is TGTGCCAGCAGTTTCCGGGGGTCGCCTGATGAGCAGTTCTTC.

This sequence joins TRBV4-1 and TRBJ2-7; 9 bases are shared with TRBD2. Germline V gives CDR1 MGHRA, CDR2 YSYEKL. Losses at the gene ends were 3 bases for V and 4 bases for J; bases not matched to a gene: 4. The CDR3 covers 14 residues. The CDR3 DNA reads TGCGCCAGCAGCCACCCCGGACTAGCGTACGAGCAGTACTTC. Its protein is CASSHPGLAYEQYF.